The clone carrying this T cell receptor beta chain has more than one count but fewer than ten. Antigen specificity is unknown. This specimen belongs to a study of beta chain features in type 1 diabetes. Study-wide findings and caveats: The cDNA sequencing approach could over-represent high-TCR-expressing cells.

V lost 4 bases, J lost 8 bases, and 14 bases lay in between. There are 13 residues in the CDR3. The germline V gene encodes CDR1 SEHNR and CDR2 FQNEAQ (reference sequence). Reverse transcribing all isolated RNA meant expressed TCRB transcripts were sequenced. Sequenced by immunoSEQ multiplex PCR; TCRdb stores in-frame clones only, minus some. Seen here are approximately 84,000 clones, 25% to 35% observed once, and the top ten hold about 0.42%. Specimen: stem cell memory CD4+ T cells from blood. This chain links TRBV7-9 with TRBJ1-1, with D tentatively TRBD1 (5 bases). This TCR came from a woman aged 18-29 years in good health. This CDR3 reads CASSSMGGSEAFF. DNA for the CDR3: TGTGCCAGCAGCTCGATGGGGGGGTCAGAAGCTTTCTTT.